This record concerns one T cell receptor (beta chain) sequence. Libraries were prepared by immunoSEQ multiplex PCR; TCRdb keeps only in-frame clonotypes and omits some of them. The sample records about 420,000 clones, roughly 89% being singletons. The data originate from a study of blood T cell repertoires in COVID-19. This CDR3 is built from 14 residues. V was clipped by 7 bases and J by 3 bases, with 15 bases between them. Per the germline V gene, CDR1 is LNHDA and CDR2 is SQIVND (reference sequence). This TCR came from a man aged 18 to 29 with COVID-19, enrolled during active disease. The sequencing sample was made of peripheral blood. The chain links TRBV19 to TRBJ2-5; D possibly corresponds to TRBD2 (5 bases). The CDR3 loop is CASKLSTREETQYF. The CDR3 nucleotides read TGTGCCAGTAAACTGTCGACGAGGGAAGAGACCCAGTACTTC.